The sequence of this T cell receptor beta chain was determined in a study of control samples from healthy donors and cancer patients. This CDR3 region has 16 residues. The V and J ends lost 8 bases and 1 base respectively, with 21 bases between them. Germline V gene lookup returns CDR1 ENHRY and CDR2 SYGVKD. The repertoire was sequenced with immunoSEQ multiplex PCR; TCRdb's copy has only in-frame clones and lacks some. The sample comprises approximately 94,000 clones, more than 75% of which are singletons, and about 18% rests with the top ten. This sequence joins TRBV10-3 and TRBJ2-7; the D call may be TRBD1 or TRBD2 (6 bases each). The receptor comes from a woman between 50 and 59 years old in good health. The source material was blood. CDR3 nucleotide sequence: TGTGCCATCGGGGGTTCAGTCGGGGGACAATCCTACGAGCAGTACTTC. Protein sequence: CAIGGSVGGQSYEQYF.